This entry features one T cell receptor beta chain sequence. What it recognizes is unknown. The germline V gene encodes CDR1 LNHDA and CDR2 SQIVND (reference sequence). The V segment lost 6 bases and the J segment 0 bases; nucleotides outside the gene matches: 2. The CDR3 has 13 residues. Repertoires were generated with immunoSEQ multiplex PCR, while TCRdb's copy carries only in-frame clones and drops some. The sample holds fewer than 50,000 clones, 70% to 90% seen once. These data are taken from a study of OX40 agonist ivuxolimab in advanced cancers. Study-wide findings and caveats: Dosing at 0.1 to 3.0 mg/kg was accompanied by clonal expansion of CD4+ and CD8+ blood T cells by week 6.

The chain combines TRBV19 with TRBJ2-7; TRBD2 matches at 7 bases. This TCR was sampled from an adult with an advanced solid tumor such as melanoma, head and neck, liver or kidney cancer. The source material was CD4+ or CD8+ T cells sorted from blood, sampled in a trial of the OX40 agonist ivuxolimab. CDR3 region: CASRAGSSYEQYF. The CDR3 DNA sequence: TGTGCCAGTAGAGCGGGAAGCTCCTACGAGCAGTACTTC. Together with reference TRBV19 and TRBJ2-7, the CDR3 gives the full variable domain: DGGITQSPKYLFRKEGQNVTLSCEQNLNHDAMYWYRQDPGQGLRLIYYSQIVNDFQKGDIAEGYSVSREKKESFPLTVTSAQKNPTAFYLCASRAGSSYEQYFGPGTRLTVT.